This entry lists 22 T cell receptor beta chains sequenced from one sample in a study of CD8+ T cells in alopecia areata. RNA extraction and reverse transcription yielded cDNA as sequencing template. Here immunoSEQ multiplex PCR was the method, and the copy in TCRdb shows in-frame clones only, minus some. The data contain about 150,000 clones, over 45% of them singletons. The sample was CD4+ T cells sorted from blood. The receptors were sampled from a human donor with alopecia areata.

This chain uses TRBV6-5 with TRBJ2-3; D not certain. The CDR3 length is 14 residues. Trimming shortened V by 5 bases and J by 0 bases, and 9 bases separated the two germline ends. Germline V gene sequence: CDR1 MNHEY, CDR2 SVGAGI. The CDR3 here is CASSNSPSTDTQYF. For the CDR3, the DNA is TGTGCCAGCAGTAATTCTCCTAGCACAGATACGCAGTATTTT.

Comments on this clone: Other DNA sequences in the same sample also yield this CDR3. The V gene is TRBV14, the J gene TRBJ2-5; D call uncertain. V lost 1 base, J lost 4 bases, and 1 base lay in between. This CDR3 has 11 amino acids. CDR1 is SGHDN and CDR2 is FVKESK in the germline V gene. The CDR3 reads CASSQAETQYF. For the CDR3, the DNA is TGTGCCAGCAGCCAAGCAGAGACCCAGTACTTC.

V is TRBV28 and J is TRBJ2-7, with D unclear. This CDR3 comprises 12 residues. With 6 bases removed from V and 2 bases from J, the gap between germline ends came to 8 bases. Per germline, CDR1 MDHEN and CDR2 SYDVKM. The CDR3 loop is CASRQDPYEQYF. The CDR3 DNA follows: TGTGCCAGCAGACAAGACCCCTACGAGCAGTACTTC. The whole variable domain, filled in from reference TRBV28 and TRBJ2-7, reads DVKVTQSSRYLVKRTGEKVFLECVQDMDHENMFWYRQDPGLGLRLIYFSYDVKMKEKGDIPEGYSVSREKKERFSLILESASTNQTSMYLCASRQDPYEQYFGPGTRLTVT.

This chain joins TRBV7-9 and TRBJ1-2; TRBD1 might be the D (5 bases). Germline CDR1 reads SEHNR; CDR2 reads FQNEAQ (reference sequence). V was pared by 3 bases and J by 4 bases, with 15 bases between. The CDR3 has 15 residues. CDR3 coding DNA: TGTGCCAGCAGCTTGGACCCGGGGCCCGCCTATGGCTACACCTTC. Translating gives CASSLDPGPAYGYTF.

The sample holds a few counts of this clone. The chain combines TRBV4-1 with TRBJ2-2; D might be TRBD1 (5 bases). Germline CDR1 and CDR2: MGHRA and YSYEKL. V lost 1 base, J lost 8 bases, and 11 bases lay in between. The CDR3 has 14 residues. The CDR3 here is CASSQAGARGELFF. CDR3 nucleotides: TGCGCCAGCAGCCAAGCTGGGGCGCGTGGGGAGCTGTTTTTT.

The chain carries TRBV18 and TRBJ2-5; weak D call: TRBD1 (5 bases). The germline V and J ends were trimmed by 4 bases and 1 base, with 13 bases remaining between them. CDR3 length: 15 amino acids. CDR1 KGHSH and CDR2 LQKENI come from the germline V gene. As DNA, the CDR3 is TGTGCCAGCTCACTGCAGACAGCCTCCCAAGAGACCCAGTACTTC. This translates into CASSLQTASQETQYF.

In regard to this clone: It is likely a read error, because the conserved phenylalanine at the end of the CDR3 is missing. The CDR3 reads CASSRKDRGGYTL. The CDR3 DNA follows: TGTGCCAGCAGTCGAAAGGACAGGGGAGGCTACACCCTC. The chain is built from TRBV27 and TRBJ1-2; the match to TRBD1 covers 9 bases. Germline V gives CDR1 MNHEY, CDR2 SMNVEV (reference sequence). J gave up 8 bases and V 5 bases, and 6 bases lay outside the gene matches. The CDR3 extends over 13 amino acids.

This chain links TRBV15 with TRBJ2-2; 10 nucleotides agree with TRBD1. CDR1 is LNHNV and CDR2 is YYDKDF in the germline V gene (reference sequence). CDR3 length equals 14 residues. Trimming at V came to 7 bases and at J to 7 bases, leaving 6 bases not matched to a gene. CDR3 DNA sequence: TGTGCCACCATCAGGGGACAGGGGAGCGGGGAGCTGTTTTTT. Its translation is CATIRGQGSGELFF.

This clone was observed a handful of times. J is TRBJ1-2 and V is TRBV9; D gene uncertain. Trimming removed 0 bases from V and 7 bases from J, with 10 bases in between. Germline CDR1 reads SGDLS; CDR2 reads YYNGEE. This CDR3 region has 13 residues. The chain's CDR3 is CASSVAPSSGYTF. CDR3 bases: TGTGCCAGCAGCGTAGCCCCCAGTTCTGGCTACACCTTC.

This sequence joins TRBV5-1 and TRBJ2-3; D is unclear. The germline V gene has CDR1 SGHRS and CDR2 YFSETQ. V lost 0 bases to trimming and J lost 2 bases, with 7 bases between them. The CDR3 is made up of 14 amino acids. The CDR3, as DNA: TGCGCCAGCAGCTTGGACCATGACACAGATACGCAGTATTTT. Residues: CASSLDHDTDTQYF. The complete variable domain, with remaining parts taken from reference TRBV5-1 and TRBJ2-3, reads KAGVTQTPRYLIKTRGQQVTLSCSPISGHRSVSWYQQTPGQGLQFLFEYFSETQRNKGNFPGRFSGRQFSNSRSEMNVSTLELGDSALYLCASSLDHDTDTQYFGPGTRLTVL.

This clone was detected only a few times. Here the CDR3 reads CSVLWSSYEQYF. CDR3 DNA: TGCAGCGTCCTTTGGAGCTCCTACGAGCAGTACTTC. The V call is TRBV29-1, the J call TRBJ2-7; no clear D gene. The CDR3 loop spans 12 amino acids. CDR1 is SQVTM, CDR2 ANQGSEA, per germline. The germline V and J ends were trimmed by 6 bases and 0 bases, with 9 bases remaining between them.

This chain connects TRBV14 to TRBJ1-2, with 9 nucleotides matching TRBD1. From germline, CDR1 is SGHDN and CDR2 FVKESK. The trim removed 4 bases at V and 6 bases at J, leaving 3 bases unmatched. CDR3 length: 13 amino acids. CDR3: CASSPRTGDGYTF. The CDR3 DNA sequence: TGTGCCAGCAGCCCTCGGACAGGGGATGGCTACACCTTC.

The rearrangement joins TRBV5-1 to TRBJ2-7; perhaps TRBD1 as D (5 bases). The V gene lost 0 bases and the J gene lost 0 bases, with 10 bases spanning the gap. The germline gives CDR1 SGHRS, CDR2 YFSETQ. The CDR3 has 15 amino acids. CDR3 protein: CASSLDYRSSYEQYF. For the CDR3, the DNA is TGCGCCAGCAGCTTGGACTACAGGAGCTCCTACGAGCAGTACTTC.

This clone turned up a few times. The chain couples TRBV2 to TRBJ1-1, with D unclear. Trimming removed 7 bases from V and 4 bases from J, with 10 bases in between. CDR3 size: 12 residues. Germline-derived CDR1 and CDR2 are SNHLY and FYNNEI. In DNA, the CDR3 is TGTGCCAGCAACCGGAGAGGCACTGAAGCTTTCTTT. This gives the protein CASNRRGTEAFF. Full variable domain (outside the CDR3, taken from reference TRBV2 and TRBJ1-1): EPEVTQTPSHQVTQMGQEVILRCVPISNHLYFYWYRQILGQKVEFLVSFYNNEISEKSEIFDDQFSVERPDGSNFTLKIRSTKLEDSAMYFCASNRRGTEAFFGQGTRLTVV.

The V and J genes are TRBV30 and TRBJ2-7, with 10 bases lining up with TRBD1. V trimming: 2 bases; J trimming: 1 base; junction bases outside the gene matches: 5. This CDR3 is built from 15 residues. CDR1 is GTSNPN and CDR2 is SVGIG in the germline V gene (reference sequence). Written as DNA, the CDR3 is TGTGCCTGGAGTCCACCGGGACAGGGGTCCTACGAGCAGTACTTC. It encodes CAWSPPGQGSYEQYF.

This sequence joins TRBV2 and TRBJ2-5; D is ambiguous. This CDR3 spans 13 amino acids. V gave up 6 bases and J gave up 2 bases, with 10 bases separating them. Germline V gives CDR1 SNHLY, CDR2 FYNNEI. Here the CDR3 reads CASRGRVQETQYF. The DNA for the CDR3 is TGTGCCAGCAGGGGAAGGGTTCAAGAGACCCAGTACTTC.

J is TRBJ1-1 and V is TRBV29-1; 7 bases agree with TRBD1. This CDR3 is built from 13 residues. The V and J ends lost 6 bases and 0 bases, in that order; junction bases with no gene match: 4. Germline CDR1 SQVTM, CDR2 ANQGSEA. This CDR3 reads CSVEGQLNTEAFF. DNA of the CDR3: TGCAGCGTAGAGGGACAGCTGAACACTGAAGCTTTCTTT.

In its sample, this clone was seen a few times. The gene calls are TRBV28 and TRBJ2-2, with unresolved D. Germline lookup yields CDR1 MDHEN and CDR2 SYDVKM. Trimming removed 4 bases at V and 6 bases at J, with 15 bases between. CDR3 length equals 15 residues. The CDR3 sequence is CASSSWLVVPGELFF. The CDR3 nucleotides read TGTGCCAGCAGTTCGTGGCTAGTCGTTCCCGGGGAGCTGTTTTTT.

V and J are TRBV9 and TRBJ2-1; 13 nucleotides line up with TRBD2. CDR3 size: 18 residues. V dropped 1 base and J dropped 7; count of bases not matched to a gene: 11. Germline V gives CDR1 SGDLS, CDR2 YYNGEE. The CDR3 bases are TGTGCCAGCAGCGTACAAACCGGGACTAGCGGGATCAAGAATGAGCAGTTCTTC. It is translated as CASSVQTGTSGIKNEQFF.

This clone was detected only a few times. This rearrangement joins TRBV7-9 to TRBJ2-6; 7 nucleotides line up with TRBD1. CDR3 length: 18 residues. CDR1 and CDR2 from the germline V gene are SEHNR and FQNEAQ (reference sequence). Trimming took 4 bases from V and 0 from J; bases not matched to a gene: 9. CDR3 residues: CASSSRQDRASGANVLTF. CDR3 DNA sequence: TGTGCCAGCAGCTCAAGACAAGACAGGGCCTCTGGGGCCAACGTCCTGACTTTC.

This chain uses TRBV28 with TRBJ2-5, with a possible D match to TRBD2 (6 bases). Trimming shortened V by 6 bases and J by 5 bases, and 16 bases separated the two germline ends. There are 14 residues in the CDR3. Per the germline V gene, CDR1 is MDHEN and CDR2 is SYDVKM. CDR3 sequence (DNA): TGTGCCAGCAGGCCGGGACTCCCGGGGGAGACCCAGTACTTC. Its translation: CASRPGLPGETQYF. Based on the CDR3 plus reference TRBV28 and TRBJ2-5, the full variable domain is DVKVTQSSRYLVKRTGEKVFLECVQDMDHENMFWYRQDPGLGLRLIYFSYDVKMKEKGDIPEGYSVSREKKERFSLILESASTNQTSMYLCASRPGLPGETQYFGPGTRLLVL.

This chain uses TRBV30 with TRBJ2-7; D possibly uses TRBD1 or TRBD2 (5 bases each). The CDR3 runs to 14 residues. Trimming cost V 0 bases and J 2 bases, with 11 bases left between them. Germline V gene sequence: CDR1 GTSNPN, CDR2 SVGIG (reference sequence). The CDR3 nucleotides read TGTGCCTGGAGTGTAGGGGACCGAGCCTACGAGCAGTACTTC. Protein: CAWSVGDRAYEQYF.